This T cell receptor beta chain comes out of a study of T cells in Graves' hyperthyroidism and ophthalmopathy. For the study at large: Peripheral blood was obtained at initial diagnosis, preceding any treatment. Whole-study findings and limits: Blood held most thyroid clonotypes expanded above 0.001 frequency.

An absence of ophthalmopathy progression within 18 months meant stable Graves' hyperthyroidism. As to this clonotype: Antigen: not known.

Authors of the study amplified TCR beta CDR3 regions from RNA transcripts. The primer set for the first-round RT-PCR of the TCR CDR3 was HTBI. TCRdb processed the multiplex PCR reads anew with MiXCR; each CDR3 protein has one entry. The sample holds hundreds of thousands of distinct CDR3 sequences; about 35% are singletons and the top ten take more than 25%. This sequence originates from a middle-aged woman with Graves' hyperthyroidism. Source material: blood.

CDR3 nucleotides: TGCGCCAGCAGCCAAGTACTAGCGAATGAGCAGTTCTTC. Translation gives CASSQVLANEQFF. V usage is TRBV4-3 and J usage is TRBJ2-1; 7 bases align to TRBD2. Trimming removed 1 base from V and 7 bases from J; junction bases left unmatched: 1. The CDR3 is 13 amino acids. Germline values: CDR1 LGHNA, CDR2 YSLEER.